This T cell receptor beta chain was sequenced for a study of beta chain features in type 1 diabetes. Findings and caveats of the study: PCR could preferentially amplify shorter templates, alike in patients and controls.

V gave up 5 bases and J gave up 0 bases, with 15 bases separating them. Germline V gives CDR1 SGHRS, CDR2 YFSETQ. The CDR3 length is 16 residues. Since all of the isolated RNA was reverse transcribed, expressed TCRB transcripts were what got sequenced. Profiled with immunoSEQ multiplex PCR; TCRdb holds only in-frame clones, not every one. This sample has 350,000 to 450,000 clones, with over 12% found just once. There are a few counts of this clone. Its antigen is unknown. J is TRBJ2-1 and V is TRBV5-1, with D tentatively TRBD2 (5 bases). The specimen was naive CD4+ T cells from blood. This clonotype originated in a woman under 30 in good health. The chain's CDR3 is CASSYLAPGSYNEQFF. CDR3 sequence (DNA): TGCGCCAGCAGTTATCTAGCTCCCGGCTCCTACAATGAGCAGTTCTTC.